This T cell receptor (beta chain) was recovered during a study of T cell repertoires in cytomegalovirus infection (dated by TCRdb to the late 2010s). In the study overall: Because public TCR beta signatures pointed to carriage of CMV infection together with the matching HLA type, the HLA type of each donor mattered for the analysis. Beyond this particular receptor, the publication reports: Carriers of CMV infection plus the relevant HLA type were discriminated by the cumulative frequency of public TCR beta family members in the study cohort and in an independent approximately 360-donor cohort. In the ex vivo response, HLA-C-restricted CMV-specific TCR beta clonotypes were dominant, and in two of eight donors the single most frequent clonotype came from this HLA-C-restricted group.

In regard to this clonotype: No cognate antigen has been identified for it. No much larger clone exists at a distance of one base, and base qualities are not known.

For sequencing, an Illumina HiSeq 1500 was employed. In TCRdb, the public reads were trimmed at Q25 with fastp and aligned with MiXCR, with productive beta chains retained. For every CDR3 protein sequence, its rows merge into one entry that carries the most common genes and DNA. The sample profile shows some 230,000 distinct CDR3 sequences; 20% to 25% of them were found once. The top ten hold around a sixth of the sample. Reading the germline V gene gives CDR1 MNHEY and CDR2 SVGEGT. Reading from cysteine to phenylalanine, the CDR3 counts 13 amino acids. Only CDR3 DNA remains: 39 bases, in frame from the first base. Deletion took 4 bases off V and 1 base off J, with a span of 7 bases between the germline ends.

Here the chain combines TRBV6-2 or TRBV6-3 and TRBJ1-1; the D gene cannot be named for sure. The sample consisted of CD8+ T cells from PBMCs. The receptor comes from a human donor in good health (CMV status not recorded). Some clones in this sample may be carry-over from other donors' samples. The base sequence is TGTGCCAGCAGTTCGCGGCGGAACACTGAAGCTTTCTTT. The encoded protein is CASSSRRNTEAFF.